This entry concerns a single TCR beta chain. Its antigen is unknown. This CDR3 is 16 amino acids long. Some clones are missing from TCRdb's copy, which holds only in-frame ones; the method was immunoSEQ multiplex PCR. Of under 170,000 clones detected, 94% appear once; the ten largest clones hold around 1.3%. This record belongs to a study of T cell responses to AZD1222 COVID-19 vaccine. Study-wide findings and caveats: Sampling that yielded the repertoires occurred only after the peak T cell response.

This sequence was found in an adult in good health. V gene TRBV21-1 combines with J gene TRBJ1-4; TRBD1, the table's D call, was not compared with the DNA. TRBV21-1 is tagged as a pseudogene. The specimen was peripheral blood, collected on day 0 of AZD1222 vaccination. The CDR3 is CASSKARNRDNEKLFF. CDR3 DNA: TGTGCCAGCAGCAAAGCGCGAAACAGGGATAATGAAAAACTGTTTTTT.